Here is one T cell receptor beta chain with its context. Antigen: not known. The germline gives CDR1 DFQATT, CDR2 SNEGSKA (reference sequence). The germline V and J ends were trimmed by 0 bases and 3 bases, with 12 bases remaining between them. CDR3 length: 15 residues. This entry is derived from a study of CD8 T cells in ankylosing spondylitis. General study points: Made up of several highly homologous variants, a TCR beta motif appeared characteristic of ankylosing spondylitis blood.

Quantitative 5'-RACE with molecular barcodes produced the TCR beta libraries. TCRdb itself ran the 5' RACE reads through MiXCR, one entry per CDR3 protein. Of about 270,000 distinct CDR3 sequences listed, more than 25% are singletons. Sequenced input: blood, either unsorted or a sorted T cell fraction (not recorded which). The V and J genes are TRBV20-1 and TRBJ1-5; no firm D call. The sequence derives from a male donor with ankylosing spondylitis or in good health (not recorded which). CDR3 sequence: CSARDPDLLNQPQHF. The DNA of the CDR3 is TGCAGTGCTAGAGATCCCGACCTCCTCAATCAGCCCCAGCATTTT.